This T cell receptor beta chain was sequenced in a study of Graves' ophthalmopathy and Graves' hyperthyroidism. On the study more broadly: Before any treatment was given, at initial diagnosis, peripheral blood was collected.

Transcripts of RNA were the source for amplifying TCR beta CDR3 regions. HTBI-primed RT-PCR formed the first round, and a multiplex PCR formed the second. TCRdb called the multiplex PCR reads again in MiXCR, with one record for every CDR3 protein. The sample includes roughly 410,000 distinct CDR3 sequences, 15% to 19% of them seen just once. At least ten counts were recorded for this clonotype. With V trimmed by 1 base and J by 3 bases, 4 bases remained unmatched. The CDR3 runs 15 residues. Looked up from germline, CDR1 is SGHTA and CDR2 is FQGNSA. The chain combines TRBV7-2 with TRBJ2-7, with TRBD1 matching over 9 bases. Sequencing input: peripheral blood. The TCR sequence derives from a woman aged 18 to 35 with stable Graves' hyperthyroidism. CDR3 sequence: CASSLVGQGSYEQYF. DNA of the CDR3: TGTGCCAGCAGCTTAGTCGGACAGGGGAGCTACGAGCAGTACTTC. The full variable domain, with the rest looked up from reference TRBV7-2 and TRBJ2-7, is GAGVSQSPSNKVTEKGKDVELRCDPISGHTALYWYRQSLGQGLEFLIYFQGNSAPDKSGLPSDRFSAERTGGSVSTLTIQRTQQEDSAVYLCASSLVGQGSYEQYFGPGTRLTVT.